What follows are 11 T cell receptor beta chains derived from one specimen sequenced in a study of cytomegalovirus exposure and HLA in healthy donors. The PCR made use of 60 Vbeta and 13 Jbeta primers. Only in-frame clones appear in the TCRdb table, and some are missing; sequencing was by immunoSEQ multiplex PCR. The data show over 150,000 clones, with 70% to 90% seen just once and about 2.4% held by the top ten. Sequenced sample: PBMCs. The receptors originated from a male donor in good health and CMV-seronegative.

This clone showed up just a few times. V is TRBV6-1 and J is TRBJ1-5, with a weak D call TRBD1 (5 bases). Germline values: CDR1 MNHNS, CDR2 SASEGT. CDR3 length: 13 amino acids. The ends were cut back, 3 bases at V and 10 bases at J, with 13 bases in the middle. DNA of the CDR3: TGTGCCAGCAGTGACGGTGTGGGGGGTCCCCAGCATTTT. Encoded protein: CASSDGVGGPQHF.

The CDR3 sequence is CASGDRAYEQYF. CDR3 bases: TGTGCCAGCGGGGACAGAGCCTACGAGCAGTACTTC. This rearrangement joins TRBV27 to TRBJ2-7, with TRBD1 identical over 7 bases. With 8 bases clipped from V and 2 bases from J, the junction kept 3 bases outside the gene matches. The length of the CDR3 is 12 residues. Germline V gives CDR1 MNHEY, CDR2 SMNVEV (reference sequence).

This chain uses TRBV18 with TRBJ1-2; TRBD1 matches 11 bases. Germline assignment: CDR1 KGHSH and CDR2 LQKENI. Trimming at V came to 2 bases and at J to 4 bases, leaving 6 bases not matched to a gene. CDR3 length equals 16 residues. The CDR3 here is CASSPAGTGGTYGYTF. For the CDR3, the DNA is TGTGCCAGCTCACCAGCGGGGACAGGGGGGACCTATGGCTACACCTTC. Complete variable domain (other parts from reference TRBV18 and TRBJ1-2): NAGVMQNPRHLVRRRGQEARLRCSPMKGHSHVYWYRQLPEEGLKFMVYLQKENIIDESGMPKERFSAEFPKEGPSILRIQQVVRGDSAAYFCASSPAGTGGTYGYTFGSGTRLTVV.

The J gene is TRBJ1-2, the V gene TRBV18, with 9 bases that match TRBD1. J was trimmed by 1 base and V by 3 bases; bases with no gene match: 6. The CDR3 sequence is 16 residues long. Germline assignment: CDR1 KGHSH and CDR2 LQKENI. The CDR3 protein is CASSPLGQGRNYGYTF. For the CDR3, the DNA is TGTGCCAGCTCACCGCTGGGACAGGGCCGTAACTATGGCTACACCTTC.

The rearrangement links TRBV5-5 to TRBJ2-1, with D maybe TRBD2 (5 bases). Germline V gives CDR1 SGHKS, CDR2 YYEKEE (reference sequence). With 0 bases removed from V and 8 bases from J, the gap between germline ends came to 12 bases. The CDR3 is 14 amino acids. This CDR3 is CASSLVSPEDEQFF. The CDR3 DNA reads TGTGCCAGCAGCTTGGTCTCTCCGGAGGATGAGCAGTTCTTC.

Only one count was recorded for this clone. The CDR3 reads CASTLGLAGLNEQFF. For the CDR3, the DNA is TGTGCCAGCACCTTAGGACTAGCGGGCCTCAATGAGCAGTTCTTC. J is TRBJ2-1 and V is TRBV27; 11 bases agree with TRBD2. CDR1 and CDR2 (germline): MNHEY, SMNVEV (reference sequence). The CDR3 loop spans 15 amino acids. J was trimmed by 6 bases and V by 7 bases; bases with no gene match: 8.

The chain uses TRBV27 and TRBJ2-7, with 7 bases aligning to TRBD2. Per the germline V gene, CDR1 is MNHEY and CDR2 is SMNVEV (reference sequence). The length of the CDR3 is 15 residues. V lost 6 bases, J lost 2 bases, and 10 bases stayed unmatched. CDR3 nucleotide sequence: TGTGCCAGCAGCCGTTCACTAGCGAGTCCCTACGAGCAGTACTTC. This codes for CASSRSLASPYEQYF.

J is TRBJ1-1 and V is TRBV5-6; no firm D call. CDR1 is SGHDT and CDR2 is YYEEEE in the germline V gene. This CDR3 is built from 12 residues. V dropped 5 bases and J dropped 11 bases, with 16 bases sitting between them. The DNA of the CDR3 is TGTGCCAGCAGAGTTGCACGGGGTACTGCTTTCTTT. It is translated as CASRVARGTAFF. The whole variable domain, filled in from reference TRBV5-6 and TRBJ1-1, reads DAGVTQSPTHLIKTRGQQVTLRCSPKSGHDTVSWYQQALGQGPQFIFQYYEEEERQRGNFPDRFSGHQFPNYSSELNVNALLLGDSALYLCASRVARGTAFFGQGTRLTVV.

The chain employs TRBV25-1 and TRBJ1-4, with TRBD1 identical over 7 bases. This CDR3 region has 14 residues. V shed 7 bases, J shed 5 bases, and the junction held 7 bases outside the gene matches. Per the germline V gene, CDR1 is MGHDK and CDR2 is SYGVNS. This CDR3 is CASTKTGLNEKLFF. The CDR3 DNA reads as TGTGCCAGCACCAAGACAGGGTTGAATGAAAAACTGTTTTTT. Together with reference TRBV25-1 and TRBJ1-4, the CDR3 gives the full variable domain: EADIYQTPRYLVIGTGKKITLECSQTMGHDKMYWYQQDPGMELHLIHYSYGVNSTEKGDLSSESTVSRIRTEHFPLTLESARPSHTSQYLCASTKTGLNEKLFFGSGTQLSVL.

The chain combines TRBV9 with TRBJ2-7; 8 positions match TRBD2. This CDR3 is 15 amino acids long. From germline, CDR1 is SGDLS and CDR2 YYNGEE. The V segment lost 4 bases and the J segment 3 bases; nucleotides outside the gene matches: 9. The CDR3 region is CASSSHSGVDYEQYF. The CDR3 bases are TGTGCCAGCAGCTCCCATAGCGGGGTAGACTACGAGCAGTACTTC.

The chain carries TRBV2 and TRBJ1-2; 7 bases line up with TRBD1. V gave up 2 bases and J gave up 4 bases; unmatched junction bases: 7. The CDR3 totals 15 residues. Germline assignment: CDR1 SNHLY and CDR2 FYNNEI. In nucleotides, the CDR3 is TGTGCCAGCAGTGAAATAATACAGGGGCTCTATGGCTACACCTTC. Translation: CASSEIIQGLYGYTF.